This TCR beta chain was recorded in a study of blood T cell repertoires in COVID-19. Authors' data handling: Quantification of nucleated cells was approximated via reference gene primer amplification. Measured with immunoSEQ multiplex PCR; TCRdb has only the in-frame clones, and not every one. V and J calls and clone size are those listed in that table; D and trimming were worked out from the DNA. The sample lists about 210,000 clones, under 90% occurring once. J gave up 8 bases and V 2 bases, and 9 bases lay outside the gene matches. This CDR3 has 15 amino acids. Per germline, CDR1 SGHDT and CDR2 YYEEEE.

The material sequenced was peripheral blood. The V gene is TRBV5-6, the J gene TRBJ1-1, with 10 nucleotides matching TRBD1. This TCR was recovered from a woman aged 40-49 years with active or convalescent COVID-19. The CDR3 region has the DNA TGTGCCAGCAGCTTTCCCACCGGGACAGGGGAAGAAGCTTTCTTT. Its protein is CASSFPTGTGEEAFF.